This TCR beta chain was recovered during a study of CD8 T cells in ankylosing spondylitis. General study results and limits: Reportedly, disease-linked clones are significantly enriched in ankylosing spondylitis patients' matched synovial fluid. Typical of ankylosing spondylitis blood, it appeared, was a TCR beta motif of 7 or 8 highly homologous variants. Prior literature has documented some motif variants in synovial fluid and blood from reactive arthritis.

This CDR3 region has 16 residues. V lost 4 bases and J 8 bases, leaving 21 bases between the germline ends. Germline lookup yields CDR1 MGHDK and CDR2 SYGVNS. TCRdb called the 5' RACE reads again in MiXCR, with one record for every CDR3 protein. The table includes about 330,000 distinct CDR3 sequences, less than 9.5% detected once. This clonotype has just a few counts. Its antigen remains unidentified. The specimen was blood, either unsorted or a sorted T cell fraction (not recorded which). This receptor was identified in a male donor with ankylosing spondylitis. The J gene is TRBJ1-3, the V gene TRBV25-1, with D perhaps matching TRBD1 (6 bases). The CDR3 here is CASSVYSGTPIHTIYF. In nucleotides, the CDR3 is TGTGCCAGCAGTGTTTACTCCGGGACACCGATCCACACCATATATTTT.